A selection of T cell receptor beta chains follows, all from one sample in a study of breast tumors, draining lymph nodes, adjacent tissues. TCRdb re-derived calls from the multiplex PCR reads in MiXCR, one entry per CDR3 protein. Altogether 70,000 to 85,000 distinct CDR3 sequences are present, roughly a fifth being singletons, with the ten largest covering 2% to 2.5%. Sequencing was done on a sample of axillary lymph node tissue. These receptors were obtained from a female donor with breast cancer. Some clones in this sample may be carry-over from other donors' samples. Each CDR3 is given with its conserved first and last residue. The order of the fields is J gene, clone size, D gene, V gene, CDR3 protein, CDR3 DNA. A D gene is named only where the DNA matches it firmly. Clone size, where shown, is once, few, many, or a class for clones that have expanded.

TRBJ2-7 | many | TRBD2 | TRBV7-2 | CASSLSGSNYEQYF | TGTGCCAGCAGCTTAAGCGGGAGTAACTACGAGCAGTACTTC
TRBJ2-1 | many | TRBD2 | TRBV12-3/TRBV12-4 | CASSLASGLAGRNEQFF | TGTGCCAGCAGTTTAGCGAGCGGACTAGCGGGAAGAAATGAGCAGTTCTTC
TRBJ2-2 | many | NA | TRBV11-2 | CASSPPRAGELFF | TGTGCCAGCAGCCCCCCCAGGGCCGGGGAGCTGTTTTTT
TRBJ2-3 | many | TRBD2 | TRBV20-1 | CSRTSSGTDTQYF | TGCAGTCGGACTAGCTCGGGCACAGATACGCAGTATTTT
TRBJ2-7 | many | TRBD1 | TRBV10-3 | CAISTDRGRGEQYF | TGTGCCATCAGTACAGACAGGGGGCGAGGAGAGCAGTACTTC
TRBJ2-2 | NA | NA | TRBV6-5 | CASSSGGTGELFF | TGTGCCAGCAGTTCTGGGGGGACCGGGGAGCTGTTTTTT
TRBJ1-2 | many | TRBD1 | TRBV19 | CASSMRDRGGGYTF | TGTGCCAGTAGTATGAGGGACAGGGGCGGTGGCTACACCTTC
TRBJ1-3 | many | NA | TRBV7-8 | CASSSEAGNTIYF | TGTGCCAGCAGCTCGGAGGCTGGAAACACCATATATTTT
TRBJ1-6 | many | TRBD1 | TRBV4-3 | CASSQDPQTGSPLHF | TGCGCCAGCAGCCAAGACCCCCAGACAGGGTCACCCCTCCACTTT
TRBJ1-6 | NA | NA | TRBV4-2 | CAGSQDLPNSPLHF | TGTGCCGGCAGCCAAGATCTCCCGAATTCACCCCTTCACTTT
TRBJ2-1 | few | NA | TRBV5-4 | CASSLMGRFNEQFF | TGTGCCAGCAGCCTTATGGGACGGTTCAATGAGCAGTTCTTC
TRBJ2-2 | many | NA | TRBV10-3 | CAISVNRDTGELFF | TGTGCCATCAGTGTAAACAGAGACACCGGGGAGCTGTTTTTT
TRBJ2-1 | NA | NA | TRBV20-1 | CSARWGAGSYNEQFF | TGCAGTGCTAGATGGGGGGCGGGCTCCTACAATGAGCAGTTCTTC
TRBJ1-5 | many | NA | TRBV2 | CASRRSGTVIAPQHF | TGTGCCAGCAGGAGATCCGGGACCGTGATAGCACCCCAGCATTTT
TRBJ2-2 | many | NA | TRBV5-1 | CASSSDTTLTGELFF | TGCGCCAGCAGCTCAGATACAACCCTCACCGGGGAGCTGTTTTTT
TRBJ2-7 | many | TRBD2 | TRBV20-1 | CSARSSGRSYEQYF | TGCAGTGCTCGATCTAGCGGGCGCTCCTACGAGCAGTACTTC
TRBJ1-2 | NA | TRBD1 | TRBV30 | CAWSRDSWDGYTF | TGTGCCTGGAGTAGGGACAGCTGGGATGGCTACACCTTC
TRBJ2-1 | NA | NA | TRBV12-3/TRBV12-4 | CVSSAGTEEYNEQFF | TGTGTCAGCAGTGCGGGGACAGAGGAATACAATGAGCAGTTCTTC
TRBJ2-5 | many | TRBD1 | TRBV6-1 | CATKTGFWQETQYF | TGTGCCACCAAGACAGGGTTTTGGCAAGAGACCCAGTACTTC
TRBJ2-5 | many | NA | TRBV14 | CASSLKIRAQRLETQYF | TGTGCCAGCAGCCTGAAAATCAGGGCCCAAAGATTGGAGACCCAGTACTTC
TRBJ1-2 | many | NA | TRBV11-3 | CASSLDRGFGYTF | TGTGCCAGCAGCTTAGACAGAGGTTTTGGCTACACCTTC
TRBJ2-1 | many | TRBD2 | TRBV20-1 | CSASIAGGPGQQFF | TGCAGTGCTAGTATAGCGGGAGGGCCTGGGCAGCAGTTCTTC
TRBJ2-3 | many | TRBD1 | TRBV20-1 | CSARGNQDRGRFFFWADTQYF | TGCAGTGCTAGAGGGAACCAGGACAGGGGGCGATTTTTCTTTTGGGCAGATACGCAGTATTTT
TRBJ1-2 | many | NA | TRBV6-1 | CASSETGGGYTF | TGTGCCAGCAGTGAAACTGGGGGCGGCTACACCTTC
TRBJ2-3 | many | NA | TRBV6-2/TRBV6-3 | CASREPGADTQYF | TGTGCCAGCAGAGAGCCAGGGGCAGATACGCAGTATTTT
TRBJ2-2 | many | TRBD1 | TRBV9 | CASDRGVAGELFF | TGTGCCAGCGACAGGGGGGTCGCCGGGGAGCTGTTTTTT
TRBJ2-1 | many | NA | TRBV20-1 | CSARDREKYQFYSYNEQFF | TGCAGTGCTAGAGATAGGGAGAAATATCAGTTCTACTCCTACAATGAGCAGTTCTTC
TRBJ2-7 | many | TRBD2 | TRBV5-6 | CASRELAGLGEQYF | TGTGCCAGCAGGGAACTAGCGGGACTGGGCGAGCAGTACTTC
TRBJ2-7 | many | TRBD2 | TRBV6-2/TRBV6-3 | CASSPTSVYEQYF | TGTGCCAGCAGCCCTACTAGCGTCTACGAGCAGTACTTC
TRBJ2-7 | many | NA | TRBV5-1 | CASSLVGIEQYF | TGCGCCAGCAGCTTGGTCGGGATCGAGCAGTACTTC
TRBJ1-1 | NA | NA | TRBV11-2 | CASSLAWGTEAFF | TGTGCCAGCAGCTTAGCCTGGGGCACTGAAGCTTTCTTT
TRBJ2-7 | NA | TRBD2 | TRBV20-1 | CSARETSGSFEQYF | TGCAGTGCTAGAGAGACTAGCGGGAGTTTCGAGCAGTACTTC
TRBJ2-1 | many | NA | TRBV7-9 | CASSPPVGRNNEQFF | TGTGCCAGCAGCCCCCCGGTAGGGCGCAACAATGAGCAGTTCTTC
TRBJ2-1 | many | NA | TRBV19 | CASSIRPFYNEQFF | TGTGCCAGTAGTATCAGACCGTTCTACAATGAGCAGTTCTTC
TRBJ2-1 | many | TRBD2 | TRBV20-1 | CSARNLAGGFRDEQFF | TGCAGTGCTAGAAATCTAGCGGGAGGTTTTCGGGATGAGCAGTTCTTC
TRBJ2-7 | many | NA | TRBV5-1 | CASSYGSSYEQYF | TGCGCCAGCAGCTACGGAAGCTCCTACGAGCAGTACTTC
TRBJ2-7 | many | TRBD2 | TRBV11-2 | CASSFQAGLYEQYF | TGTGCCAGCAGCTTTCAAGCGGGACTCTACGAGCAGTACTTC
TRBJ2-5 | many | TRBD1 | TRBV20-1 | CSASRTGQGGETQYF | TGCAGTGCCTCAAGGACAGGCCAAGGAGGAGAGACCCAGTACTTC
TRBJ2-5 | many | NA | TRBV9 | CASSVGHGESQETQYF | TGTGCCAGCAGCGTAGGTCACGGGGAAAGCCAAGAGACCCAGTACTTC
TRBJ2-7 | many | TRBD1 | TRBV5-6 | CASSAAPGQSSYEQYF | TGTGCCAGCAGTGCTGCTCCGGGACAGAGCTCCTACGAGCAGTACTTC
TRBJ2-1 | many | TRBD2 | TRBV5-1 | CASSLGVTSGTGEQFF | TGCGCCAGCAGCTTGGGGGTGACTAGCGGGACGGGTGAGCAGTTCTTC
TRBJ1-2 | many | NA | TRBV4-3 | CASSQDWQGYGYTF | TGCGCCAGCAGCCAAGATTGGCAGGGGTATGGCTACACCTTC
TRBJ2-1 | many | TRBD2 | TRBV19 | CASSKNPSGSYNEQFF | TGTGCCAGTAGTAAGAACCCTAGCGGCTCCTACAATGAGCAGTTCTTC
TRBJ2-7 | many | TRBD1 | TRBV6-1 | CASSEVGTGPYEQYF | TGTGCCAGCAGTGAAGTAGGGACAGGGCCCTACGAGCAGTACTTC
TRBJ2-5 | many | NA | TRBV20-1 | CSARKETQYF | TGCAGTGCTAGGAAAGAGACCCAGTACTTC
TRBJ1-5 | NA | TRBD1 | TRBV6-6 | CASSYPRGGTLGSNQPQHF | TGTGCCAGCAGTTACCCCAGGGGGGGTACGCTGGGGAGCAATCAGCCCCAGCATTTT